This TCR beta chain was sequenced for a study of sequential checkpoint blockade in melanoma. On the study more broadly: Arm A got nivolumab then ipilimumab; arm B the reverse, 1:1. After both sequences, patients received maintenance nivolumab.

Sequencing used immunoSEQ multiplex PCR; TCRdb keeps in-frame clones, though not all of them. Seen here are roughly 13,000 clones, around 65% observed once, and the top ten hold 22%. Looked up from germline, CDR1 is SGHAT and CDR2 is FQNNGV. Deletions cut 4 bases from V and 6 bases from J, with 15 bases between. The CDR3 has 15 residues. The treatment denotes: randomized to nivolumab then ipilimumab (arm A) or the reverse (arm B). DNA-damaging chemotherapy had not been given to any patient beforehand. Sorted cells were live CD3+CD8+, lacking CD19 and CD56, from PBMCs. This chain uses TRBV11-2 with TRBJ1-4; a weak D match, TRBD1 (5 bases). Sequencing was performed on CD8+ T cells sorted from blood (inferred from file names), taken from a patient given nivolumab and ipilimumab in sequence. This clonotype originated in a human donor with melanoma. CDR3 loop: CASSWSGGGDEKLFF. As DNA, the CDR3 is TGTGCCAGCAGCTGGTCGGGGGGAGGGGATGAAAAACTGTTTTTT.